The clone carrying this T cell receptor beta chain was picked up a small number of times. This sample stems from a study of beta chain features in type 1 diabetes. The sequenced template was cDNA made from the entire isolated RNA. The assay was immunoSEQ multiplex PCR, and TCRdb's table has in-frame clones only and misses some. Of roughly 180,000 clones listed, around an eighth are singletons. This CDR3 is built from 12 residues. CDR1 is SQVTM and CDR2 is ANQGSEA in the germline V gene. Trimming shortened V by 7 bases and J by 2 bases, and 11 bases separated the two germline ends. CD4+ cells of the naive, central memory, regulatory and stem cell-like memory types were sorted via CD45RO/CCR7/CD25/CD127/CD95/CD27.

J is TRBJ1-1 and V is TRBV29-1; D is possibly TRBD1 (6 bases). The TCR comes from a woman under 30 in good health. Sequenced input: central memory CD4+ T cells from blood. The CDR3 loop is CSAKQGNTEAFF. CDR3 DNA sequence: TGCAGCGCCAAACAGGGTAACACTGAAGCTTTCTTT.